This T cell receptor beta chain appears in the sequencing data of a study of CD8+CD57+ T cells in acquired aplastic anemia. Study background: When averaged, DNA from sorted CD4+ and CD8+ cells came to approximately 3.2 ug.

Study-wide findings and caveats: Significant differences in CD8+ Simpson's diversity were not observed between patients and controls.

This clonotype was seen repeatedly, ten times or more. Its antigen is currently unknown. Germline V gives CDR1 LGHNA, CDR2 YNFKEQ. The CDR3 is 20 amino acids. With 4 bases clipped from V and 6 bases from J, the junction kept 19 bases outside the gene matches. Profiling of TCR beta VDJ combinations and CDR3 sequences used genomic DNA as template. TCRdb ran MiXCR on the reads and lists one entry per CDR3 protein. The top ten clones hold approximately 3% of a sample with about 180,000 distinct CDR3 sequences, under 55% of them seen once. This chain uses TRBV4-2 with TRBJ2-7; 15 bases match TRBD2. The clonotype comes from a human donor in good health. The sequenced sample was sorted CD4+, CD8+, or CD8+CD57+ T cells (not recorded which) from PBMCs. CDR3 residues: CASSPRPGLAGGFRGREQYF. The CDR3 nucleotides are TGTGCCAGCAGCCCCCGCCCCGGACTAGCGGGAGGGTTTAGGGGACGCGAGCAGTACTTC.